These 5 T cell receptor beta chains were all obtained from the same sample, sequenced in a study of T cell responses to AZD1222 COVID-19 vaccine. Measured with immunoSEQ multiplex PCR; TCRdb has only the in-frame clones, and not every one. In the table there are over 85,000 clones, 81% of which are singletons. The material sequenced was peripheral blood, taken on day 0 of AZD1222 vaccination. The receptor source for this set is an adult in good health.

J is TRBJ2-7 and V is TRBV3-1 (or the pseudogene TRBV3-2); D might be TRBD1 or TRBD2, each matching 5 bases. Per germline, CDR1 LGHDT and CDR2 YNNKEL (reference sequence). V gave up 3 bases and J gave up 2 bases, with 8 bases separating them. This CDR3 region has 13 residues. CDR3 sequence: CASSQTAAYEQYF. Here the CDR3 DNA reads TGTGCCAGCAGCCAGACAGCGGCCTACGAGCAGTACTTC.

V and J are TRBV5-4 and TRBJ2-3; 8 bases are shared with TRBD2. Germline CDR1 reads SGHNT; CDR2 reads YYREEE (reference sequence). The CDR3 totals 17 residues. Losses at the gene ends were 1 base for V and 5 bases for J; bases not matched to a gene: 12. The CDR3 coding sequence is TGTGCCAGCAGCTTGTTGGGTCTCGGGGGGGCCGTAGATACGCAGTATTTT. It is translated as CASSLLGLGGAVDTQYF.

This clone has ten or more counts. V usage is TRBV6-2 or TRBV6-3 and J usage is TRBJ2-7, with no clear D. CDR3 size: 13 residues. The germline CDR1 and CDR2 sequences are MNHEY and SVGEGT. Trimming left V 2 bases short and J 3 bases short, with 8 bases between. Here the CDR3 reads CASSYHPGYEQYF. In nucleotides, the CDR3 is TGTGCCAGCAGTTACCACCCCGGCTACGAGCAGTACTTC.

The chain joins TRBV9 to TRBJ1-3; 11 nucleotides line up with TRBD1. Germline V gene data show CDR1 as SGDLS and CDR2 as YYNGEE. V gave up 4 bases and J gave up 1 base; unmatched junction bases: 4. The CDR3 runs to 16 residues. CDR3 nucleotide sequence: TGTGCCAGCAGCTCCGGGACAGGGGGTTCTGGAAACACCATATATTTT. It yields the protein CASSSGTGGSGNTIYF.

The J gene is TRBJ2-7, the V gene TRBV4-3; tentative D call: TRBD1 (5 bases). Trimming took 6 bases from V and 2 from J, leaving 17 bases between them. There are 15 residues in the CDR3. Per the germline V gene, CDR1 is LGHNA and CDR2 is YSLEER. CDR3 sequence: CASREGLVGAYEQYF. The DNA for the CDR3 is TGCGCCAGCAGGGAAGGATTAGTAGGGGCCTACGAGCAGTACTTC.